Each of the 9 T cell receptor beta chains below was sequenced from the same sample in a study of cytomegalovirus exposure and HLA in healthy donors (dated by TCRdb to the late 2010s). The library was generated by the immunoSEQ multiplex PCR assay. TCRdb retrieved this table from immuneACCESS and kept in-frame rearrangements only. Not all clones are present; in checked studies, unresolved V genes account for under half, and no reason is known for the remainder. For this sample the table gives 150,000 to 180,000 clones, of which approximately 86% were detected only once. The ten largest clones represent about 22% of the sample. What was sequenced was PBMCs. The receptor set was obtained from a man in his late teens or twenties in good health and CMV-seropositive.

The chain joins TRBV6-5 to TRBJ2-3, with D possibly matching TRBD1 (6 bases). The CDR3 length is 15 residues. Trimming stripped 6 bases from V and 3 bases from J, with 16 bases between. Germline loops: CDR1 MNHEY, CDR2 SVGAGI. CDR3 in amino acids: CASRPQGIGTDTQYF. CDR3 sequence (DNA): TGTGCCAGCAGGCCTCAGGGGATAGGGACAGATACGCAGTATTTT.

The CDR3 DNA reads TGTGCCAGCAGCGCCGGACTAGCGGGGATCACAGATACGCAGTATTTT. Translated, it gives CASSAGLAGITDTQYF. The rearrangement links TRBV7-3 to TRBJ2-3; 12 nucleotides agree with TRBD2. The CDR3 length is 16 residues. V lost 5 bases and J lost 2; bases outside the gene matches: 5. Germline V gene lookup returns CDR1 SGHTA and CDR2 FQGTGA.

The V and J genes are TRBV4-3 and TRBJ2-4; no definite D call. Germline CDR1 and CDR2: LGHNA and YSLEER. The CDR3 has 14 amino acids. V was cut by 0 bases and J by 1 base, with 4 bases left in between. The DNA for the CDR3 is TGCGCCAGCAGCCAAGATTATGCCAAAAACATTCAGTACTTC. Its translation: CASSQDYAKNIQYF.

The chain combines TRBV7-8 with TRBJ1-1, with 11 bases matching TRBD1. V lost 5 bases and J lost 1; bases outside the gene matches: 3. This CDR3 is built from 15 residues. Germline lookup yields CDR1 SGHVS and CDR2 FQNEAQ. The CDR3 bases are TGTGCCAGCAGCCAAGGACAGGGGGCGAACACTGAAGCTTTCTTT. It translates to CASSQGQGANTEAFF. The full variable domain, rest sourced from reference TRBV7-8 and TRBJ1-1, is GAGVSQSPRYKVAKRGQDVALRCDPISGHVSLFWYQQALGQGPEFLTYFQNEAQLDKSGLPSDRFFAERPEGSVSTLKIQRTQQEDSAVYLCASSQGQGANTEAFFGQGTRLTVV.

V is TRBV29-1 and J is TRBJ1-4; no definite D call. Germline assignment: CDR1 SQVTM and CDR2 ANQGSEA. This CDR3 contains 13 residues. V was shortened by 7 bases and J by 3 bases, with 12 bases between the two germline ends. CDR3 residues: CSAQGRSNEKLFF. In nucleotides, the CDR3 is TGCAGCGCCCAAGGGAGGTCTAATGAAAAACTGTTTTTT.

The V gene is TRBV30, the J gene TRBJ2-1; D is ambiguous. The CDR3 consists of 10 residues. The V and J ends lost 0 bases and 9 bases respectively, with 3 bases between them. CDR1 and CDR2 from the germline V gene are GTSNPN and SVGIG (reference sequence). The CDR3 DNA sequence: TGTGCCTGGAGTGTCAGTGAGCAGTTCTTC. Its protein is CAWSVSEQFF.

This clone was counted once. This chain joins TRBV4-3 and TRBJ1-3; D is undetermined. V shed 0 bases and J shed 1 base, with 7 bases lying between them. Germline V gives CDR1 LGHNA, CDR2 YSLEER. The CDR3 has 15 amino acids. The CDR3 here is CASSQDSGSGNTIYF. The CDR3 DNA follows: TGCGCCAGCAGCCAAGATTCCGGGTCTGGAAACACCATATATTTT.

Notes on this clone: The identical CDR3 is also encoded by other nucleotide sequences in the sample. The chain carries TRBV15 and TRBJ1-2, with 9 bases lining up with TRBD1. The V gene's germline CDR1 is LNHNV and CDR2 YYDKDF (reference sequence). There are 14 residues in the CDR3. Trimming at V came to 1 base and at J to 3 bases, leaving 0 bases not matched to a gene. The CDR3 coding sequence is TGTGCCACCAGCAGAGGGACAGGGGACTATGGCTACACCTTC. Translation gives CATSRGTGDYGYTF.

V usage is TRBV7-2 and J usage is TRBJ2-5, with 10 bases fitting TRBD1. The CDR3 covers 16 residues. The germline V gene has CDR1 SGHTA and CDR2 FQGNSA. V gave up 4 bases and J gave up 1 base; unmatched junction bases: 6. The CDR3 reads CASSWGDRGAQETQYF. CDR3 in DNA: TGTGCCAGCAGCTGGGGGGACAGGGGCGCCCAAGAGACCCAGTACTTC.